These 21 T cell receptor beta chains came from one sample sequenced in a study of OX40 agonist ivuxolimab in advanced cancers. Clones were sequenced by immunoSEQ multiplex PCR, and TCRdb holds only the in-frame ones, with some missing. The sample records about 20,000 clones, just under 80% being singletons. The input for sequencing was CD4+ or CD8+ T cells sorted from blood, taken in a trial of the OX40 agonist ivuxolimab. The receptors stem from an adult with an advanced solid tumor such as melanoma, head and neck, liver or kidney cancer.

This clone was recorded a few times. The CDR3 protein is CASSLWVWDRGGNEQFF. The CDR3 DNA sequence: TGTGCCAGCAGCTTGTGGGTTTGGGACAGGGGGGGCAATGAGCAGTTCTTC. J is TRBJ2-1 and V is TRBV5-6, with TRBD1 identical over 11 bases. The germline CDR1 and CDR2 sequences are SGHDT and YYEEEE. Unmatched junction bases numbered 9, after V lost 1 base and J lost 6 bases. The length of the CDR3 is 17 residues.

This clone is termed medium-sized. This chain connects TRBV5-1 to TRBJ2-2; D unresolved. V was trimmed by 4 bases and J by 3 bases, leaving 16 bases between them. CDR1 is SGHRS, CDR2 YFSETQ, per germline. The length of the CDR3 is 16 residues. The CDR3 reads CASSRPPRSYTGELFF. The CDR3 DNA is TGCGCCAGCAGCCGACCCCCGCGGTCTTACACCGGGGAGCTGTTTTTT.

The chain joins TRBV27 to TRBJ1-2; a possible D gene is TRBD1 (6 bases). V shed 3 bases and J shed 4 bases, with 15 bases lying between them. The CDR3 totals 15 residues. The germline CDR1 and CDR2 sequences are MNHEY and SMNVEV (reference sequence). CDR3 DNA: TGTGCCAGCAGTTTCTCCCTGACAGGCCCCTATGGCTACACCTTC. Its translation: CASSFSLTGPYGYTF.

The chain carries TRBV28 and TRBJ2-7, with 14 bases matching TRBD2. The CDR3 length is 15 residues. The ends lost 8 bases at V and 6 bases at J; junction bases unmatched: 9. Germline V gene sequence: CDR1 MDHEN, CDR2 SYDVKM. CDR3 protein: CASGDTGLAGVEQYF. The CDR3 DNA reads TGTGCCAGCGGCGATACGGGACTAGCGGGAGTCGAGCAGTACTTC.

This chain connects TRBV2 to TRBJ1-4; D perhaps matches TRBD1 (5 bases). Trimming took 3 bases from V and 3 from J, leaving 11 bases between them. CDR3 length equals 15 residues. CDR1 and CDR2 (germline): SNHLY, FYNNEI. The CDR3: CASSEGLQPNEKLFF. CDR3 DNA sequence: TGTGCCAGCAGTGAGGGGCTCCAGCCTAATGAAAAACTGTTTTTT.

V gene TRBV28 combines with J gene TRBJ1-5; 7 nucleotides line up with TRBD1. CDR3 size: 17 residues. Germline CDR1 and CDR2: MDHEN and SYDVKM. The trim removed 6 bases at V and 0 bases at J, leaving 11 bases unmatched. CDR3 sequence reads: CASSWRGRWYSNQPQHF. The DNA for the CDR3 is TGTGCCAGCAGCTGGAGGGGGCGCTGGTATAGCAATCAGCCCCAGCATTTT. The full variable domain, with the rest looked up from reference TRBV28 and TRBJ1-5, is DVKVTQSSRYLVKRTGEKVFLECVQDMDHENMFWYRQDPGLGLRLIYFSYDVKMKEKGDIPEGYSVSREKKERFSLILESASTNQTSMYLCASSWRGRWYSNQPQHFGDGTRLSIL.

The chain employs TRBV28 and TRBJ2-5; 13 bases align to TRBD2. CDR1 is MDHEN, CDR2 SYDVKM, per germline. V lost 6 bases, J lost 1 base, and 8 bases stayed unmatched. The CDR3 contains 17 residues. In DNA, the CDR3 is TGTGCCAGCAGACCCCCGGGACTAGCGGGGATCCAAGAGACCCAGTACTTC. Protein product: CASRPPGLAGIQETQYF.

The rearrangement links TRBV28 to TRBJ2-3, with D unclear. This CDR3 comprises 14 residues. From germline, CDR1 is MDHEN and CDR2 SYDVKM. V was clipped by 1 base and J by 1 base, with 6 bases between them. CDR3 nucleotides: TGTGCCAGCAGTTTATTTTCGGGCACAGATACGCAGTATTTT. Amino acids: CASSLFSGTDTQYF.

This sequence joins TRBV4-3 and TRBJ1-4, with D hard to call. Germline lookup yields CDR1 LGHNA and CDR2 YSLEER. V was pared by 4 bases and J by 0 bases, with 12 bases between. The CDR3 has 16 amino acids. Here the CDR3 reads CASSRRKQPTNEKLFF. In DNA form, the CDR3 reads TGCGCCAGCAGCCGACGGAAACAGCCAACTAATGAAAAACTGTTTTTT.

This rearrangement joins TRBV9 to TRBJ1-4, with D possibly TRBD1 on 5 matching bases. Germline CDR1 and CDR2: SGDLS and YYNGEE. Trimming pared 3 bases from V and 9 bases from J, leaving 15 bases between. The CDR3 contains 14 residues. Here the CDR3 DNA reads TGTGCCAGCAGCGAAGGGTTGCCAGGGAAAAAACTGTTTTTT. The encoded protein is CASSEGLPGKKLFF.

This clone was seen just once. The chain combines TRBV6-1 with TRBJ2-1; a possible D gene is TRBD1 (5 bases). This CDR3 has 16 amino acids. Germline loops: CDR1 MNHNS, CDR2 SASEGT. Trimming shortened V by 0 bases and J by 2 bases, and 11 bases separated the two germline ends. The CDR3 nucleotides are TGTGCCAGCAGTGAAGCCGGGCAGGGCACCTACAATGAGCAGTTCTTC. The encoded protein is CASSEAGQGTYNEQFF.

The genes are TRBV6-5 and TRBJ2-5; D gene uncertain. The CDR3 loop spans 14 amino acids. Per the germline V gene, CDR1 is MNHEY and CDR2 is SVGAGI. Trimming shortened V by 0 bases and J by 3 bases, and 8 bases separated the two germline ends. The CDR3 DNA reads TGTGCCAGCAGTTACTCCGATGAGGAAGAGACCCAGTACTTC. Its protein product is CASSYSDEEETQYF.

The chain combines TRBV5-8 with TRBJ2-5; the D is unclear. V gave up 0 bases and J gave up 5 bases, with 14 bases separating them. CDR3 length equals 15 residues. Germline CDR1 is SGHTS and CDR2 is YDEGEE. In nucleotides, the CDR3 is TGTGCCAGCAGCTTGGAAGGTTGGATGGGGGAGACCCAGTACTTC. Its translation is CASSLEGWMGETQYF.

This clone was seen once. This rearrangement joins TRBV25-1 to TRBJ1-2; TRBD1 matches 7 bases. The CDR3 has 15 residues. Trimming at V came to 2 bases and at J to 0 bases, leaving 3 bases not matched to a gene. From germline, CDR1 is MGHDK and CDR2 SYGVNS. The CDR3 here is CASSEGTVTNYGYTF. The DNA for the CDR3 is TGTGCCAGCAGTGAAGGGACAGTCACTAACTATGGCTACACCTTC.

This clone was counted only a few times. The chain recombines TRBV27 with TRBJ2-7; D is ambiguous. Germline V gene sequence: CDR1 MNHEY, CDR2 SMNVEV (reference sequence). This CDR3 region has 14 residues. V was shortened by 4 bases and J by 0 bases, with 10 bases between the two germline ends. The CDR3 nucleotides are TGTGCCAGCAGTTCCCCGTCAGCCTCCTACGAGCAGTACTTC. As protein: CASSSPSASYEQYF.

This rearrangement joins TRBV28 to TRBJ2-7, with 9 bases fitting TRBD1. Germline V gives CDR1 MDHEN, CDR2 SYDVKM. V dropped 5 bases and J dropped 5; count of bases not matched to a gene: 7. CDR3 length: 14 residues. DNA for the CDR3: TGTGCCAGCAGTACTCCCGGGACAGGGAACGAGCAGTACTTC. Translated: CASSTPGTGNEQYF.

The V gene is TRBV13, the J gene TRBJ1-6, with D possibly matching TRBD1 (6 bases). The CDR3 length is 15 residues. Germline assignment: CDR1 PRHDT and CDR2 FYEKMQ (reference sequence). V was pared by 6 bases and J by 4 bases, with 13 bases between. CDR3 coding DNA: TGTGCCAGCAGTTTACAAGGGGGATATAATTCACCCCTCCACTTT. It encodes CASSLQGGYNSPLHF. Full variable domain (rest looked up from reference TRBV13 and TRBJ1-6): AAGVIQSPRHLIKEKRETATLKCYPIPRHDTVYWYQQGPGQDPQFLISFYEKMQSDKGSIPDRFSAQQFSDYHSELNMSSLELGDSALYFCASSLQGGYNSPLHFGNGTRLTVT.

This clone has a handful of counts. This chain joins TRBV7-8 and TRBJ2-5, with TRBD2 matching 10 bases. In germline, CDR1 is SGHVS, CDR2 FQNEAQ. CDR3 length: 16 residues. Losses at the gene ends were 5 bases for V and 4 bases for J; bases not matched to a gene: 10. The CDR3, as DNA: TGTGCCAGCAGCAGAGTCCTAGCGGGAGCCCGAGAGACCCAGTACTTC. The encoded protein is CASSRVLAGARETQYF.

This clone was seen only a few times. This rearrangement joins TRBV5-4 to TRBJ2-7; 7 bases are a match to TRBD1. This CDR3 spans 13 amino acids. The V gene's germline CDR1 is SGHNT and CDR2 YYREEE (reference sequence). After removal of 4 bases from V and 5 bases from J, the junction contained 6 bases not matched to a gene. The CDR3 DNA is TGTGCCAGCAGCCCCGACAGGGCCCACGAGCAGTACTTC. This gives the protein CASSPDRAHEQYF.

This chain links TRBV27 with TRBJ2-3; 11 bases are shared with TRBD2. Germline lookup yields CDR1 MNHEY and CDR2 SMNVEV (reference sequence). The CDR3 runs 15 residues. Unmatched junction bases numbered 5, after V lost 6 bases and J lost 3 bases. The CDR3 region is CASSKGTSGTDTQYF. The CDR3 nucleotides read TGTGCCAGCAGCAAAGGGACTAGCGGTACAGATACGCAGTATTTT.

The V gene is TRBV7-3, the J gene TRBJ1-2; possibly TRBD1 for D (5 bases). CDR1 SGHTA and CDR2 FQGTGA come from the germline V gene. CDR3 length: 13 amino acids. V was clipped by 2 bases and J by 5 bases, with 9 bases between them. The CDR3 DNA reads TGTGCCAGCAGCTTAGGGACCCCGTATGGCTACACCTTC. Its protein is CASSLGTPYGYTF.